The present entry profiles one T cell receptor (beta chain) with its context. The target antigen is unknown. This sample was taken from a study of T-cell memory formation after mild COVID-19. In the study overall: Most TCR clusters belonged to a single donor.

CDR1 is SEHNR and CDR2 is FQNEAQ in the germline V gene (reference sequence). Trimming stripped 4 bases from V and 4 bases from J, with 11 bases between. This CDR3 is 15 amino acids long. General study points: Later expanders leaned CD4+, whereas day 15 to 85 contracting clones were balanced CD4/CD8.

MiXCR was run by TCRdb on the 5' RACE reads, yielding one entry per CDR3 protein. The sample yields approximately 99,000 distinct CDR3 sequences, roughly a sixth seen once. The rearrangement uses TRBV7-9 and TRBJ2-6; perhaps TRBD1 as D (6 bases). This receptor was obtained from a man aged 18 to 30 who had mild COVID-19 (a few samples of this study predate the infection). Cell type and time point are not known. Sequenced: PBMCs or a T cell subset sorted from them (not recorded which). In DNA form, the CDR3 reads TGTGCCAGCAGCTCATACAGGGTCGGGGCCAACGTCCTGACTTTC. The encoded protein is CASSSYRVGANVLTF. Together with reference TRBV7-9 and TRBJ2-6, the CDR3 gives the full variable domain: DTGVSQNPRHKITKRGQNVTFRCDPISEHNRLYWYRQTLGQGPEFLTYFQNEAQLEKSRLLSDRFSAERPKGSFSTLEIQRTEQGDSAMYLCASSSYRVGANVLTFGAGSRLTVL.